This T cell receptor beta chain was recovered during a study of ipilimumab plus nivolumab after autologous stem cell transplantation (dated by TCRdb to 2020 to 2023). With regard to the full study: Trial patients received a median of about 5 ipilimumab doses and fewer than 10 nivolumab doses. The DLBCL cohort included primary refractory and relapsed disease, with 18-month progression-free survival of roughly 86% and 30% respectively. Patients undergoing autologous transplant for high-risk diffuse large B cell lymphoma, mature T cell lymphoma, or multiple myeloma were enrolled in the trial. The intent-to-treat population of the trial was made up of a few dozen patients.

Summary of the overall study and its limitations: Combined checkpoint inhibition as post-transplant consolidation was concluded by the authors to appear tolerable. According to the authors, a biologic rationale for studying the approach further came from T cell receptor repertoire, regulatory T cell phenotype and gut microbiota profiles.

Starting 14 to 28 days after the autologous transplant, patients began checkpoint therapy, which included ipilimumab at 1 mg/kg intravenously on day 1 of selected weeks. The nivolumab dose was 3 mg/kg intravenously, delivered on day 1 of weeks 1, 4, 7, 10, and every two weeks through week 26. This Phase Ib clinical trial tested ipilimumab plus nivolumab, a combined checkpoint inhibition, as consolidation after autologous stem cell transplantation. As for this clone: Which antigen it targets is not known. The input lacks base qualities; no much larger clone sits a single base away.

The library relied on the immunoSEQ multiplex PCR assay. The source is immuneACCESS, and TCRdb retained only in-frame sequences with V and J called. Part of the clones is not carried over; for the studies checked, unresolved V genes explain less than half of this, and the remainder is unexplained. In this sample the table shows some 25,000 clones, about 82% of which occur a single time. The top ten clonotypes cover around 5.2% of the sample. The CDR3 starts with the cysteine, ends with the phenylalanine, and has 17 residues. The entry retains the CDR3 DNA only, 51 bases that are in frame from base 1. At the junction V is shortened by 1 base and J by 2 bases; bases outside the gene matches: 6. Based on the germline V gene (reference sequence), the CDR1 and CDR2 sequences are SEHNR and FQNEAQ.

The material sequenced was PBMCs, taken in a trial of ipilimumab plus nivolumab as post-transplant consolidation. The receptor comes from a male donor with diffuse large B-cell lymphoma. The chain joins TRBV7-9 to TRBJ1-4, with 8 bases matching TRBD1. The encoded CDR3 is CASSLGGRGRTNEKLFF. The nucleotides read TGTGCCAGCAGCTTAGGGGGCAGGGGGCGGACTAATGAAAAACTGTTTTTT.